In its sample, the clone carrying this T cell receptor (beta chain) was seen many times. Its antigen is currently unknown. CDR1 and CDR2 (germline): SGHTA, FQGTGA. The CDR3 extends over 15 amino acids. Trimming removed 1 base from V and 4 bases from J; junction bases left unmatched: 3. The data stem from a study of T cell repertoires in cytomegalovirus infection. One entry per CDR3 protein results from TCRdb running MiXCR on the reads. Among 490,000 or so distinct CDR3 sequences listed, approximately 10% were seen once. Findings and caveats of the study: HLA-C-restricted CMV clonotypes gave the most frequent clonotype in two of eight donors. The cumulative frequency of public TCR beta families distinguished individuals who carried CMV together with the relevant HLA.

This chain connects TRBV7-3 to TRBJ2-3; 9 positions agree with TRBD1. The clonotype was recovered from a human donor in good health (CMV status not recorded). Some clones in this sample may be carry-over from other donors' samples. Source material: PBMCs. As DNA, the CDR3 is TGTGCCAGCAGCTTAAATGGACAGGGGTCAGATACGCAGTATTTT. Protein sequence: CASSLNGQGSDTQYF.